One and the same sample provided the 27 T cell receptor beta chains below, sequenced in a study of early stage breast cancer tumors. The data were produced by immunoSEQ multiplex PCR, yet TCRdb's version contains in-frame clones alone and is incomplete. Of 25,000 to 35,000 clones in the sample, around 70% were seen once. Specimen: blood. These receptors originate from a person aged 45 to 59 with breast cancer.

The chain employs TRBV6-5 and TRBJ2-1, with 7 positions matching TRBD1. This CDR3 has 15 residues. The germline gives CDR1 MNHEY, CDR2 SVGAGI. Germline trimming cut 3 bases from V and 9 bases from J; bases unmatched to any gene: 11. The CDR3 nucleotides are TGTGCCAGCAGTTATTCAACAGGGGTGGGCAGTGAGCAGTTCTTC. Its translation is CASSYSTGVGSEQFF.

This sequence joins TRBV10-3 and TRBJ2-7, with D perhaps TRBD1 or TRBD2 (5 bases each). Deletions cut 10 bases from V and 2 bases from J, with 18 bases between. From germline, CDR1 is ENHRY and CDR2 SYGVKD. CDR3 size: 14 residues. The chain's CDR3 is CATRERGKTYEQYF. The CDR3, as DNA: TGTGCCACCAGGGAGAGAGGGAAGACCTACGAGCAGTACTTC.

This chain links TRBV5-4 with TRBJ1-5, with D possibly being TRBD1 (6 bases). The V gene lost 4 bases and the J gene lost 9 bases, with 20 bases spanning the gap. The CDR3 length is 15 residues. Germline CDR1 and CDR2: SGHNT and YYREEE (reference sequence). For the CDR3, the DNA is TGTGCCAGCAGCCAAGATCGGGCAGGGGTTGCGCCCCAGCATTTT. Translation gives CASSQDRAGVAPQHF.

This chain joins TRBV19 and TRBJ2-7; no definite D call. This CDR3 has 14 residues. Germline V gives CDR1 LNHDA, CDR2 SQIVND (reference sequence). V lost 5 bases to trimming and J lost 3 bases, with 14 bases between them. Here the CDR3 reads CASSPMGVYYEQYF. The CDR3 DNA sequence: TGTGCCAGTAGTCCCATGGGTGTGTACTACGAGCAGTACTTC.

This clone has only a few counts. The chain is built from TRBV27 and TRBJ1-1; tentatively, D is TRBD1 (6 bases). Germline V gene sequence: CDR1 MNHEY, CDR2 SMNVEV (reference sequence). The CDR3 extends over 13 amino acids. Trimming cost V 4 bases and J 1 base, with 7 bases left between them. CDR3 coding DNA: TGTGCCAGCAGTTGGACAGAGAACACTGAAGCTTTCTTT. It is translated as CASSWTENTEAFF.

The chain carries TRBV19 and TRBJ1-1; a possible D gene is TRBD1 (5 bases). Trimming removed 7 bases at V and 4 bases at J, with 16 bases between. This CDR3 is 14 amino acids long. The V gene's germline CDR1 is LNHDA and CDR2 SQIVND (reference sequence). As DNA, the CDR3 is TGTGCCAGTACGCCGCGGGGAGGGGTCACTGAAGCTTTCTTT. Encoded protein: CASTPRGGVTEAFF.

This clone appeared a few times. The chain carries TRBV30 and TRBJ1-1; D call uncertain. Germline V gives CDR1 GTSNPN, CDR2 SVGIG (reference sequence). The CDR3 extends over 12 amino acids. V was pared by 3 bases and J by 0 bases, with 5 bases between. CDR3 loop: CAWRPMNTEAFF. The CDR3 DNA sequence: TGTGCCTGGAGACCCATGAACACTGAAGCTTTCTTT. Looking up the rest from reference TRBV30 and TRBJ1-1 gives the full variable domain: SQTIHQWPATLVQPVGSPLSLECTVEGTSNPNLYWYRQAAGRGLQLLFYSVGIGQISSEVPQNLSASRPQDRQFILSSKKLLLSDSGFYLCAWRPMNTEAFFGQGTRLTVV.

The rearrangement joins TRBV7-3 to TRBJ2-7; perhaps TRBD1 as D (7 bases). Germline-derived CDR1 and CDR2 are SGHTA and FQGTGA. The V gene lost 7 bases and the J gene lost 6 bases, with 25 bases spanning the gap. The CDR3 runs to 16 residues. The CDR3 DNA is TGTGCCAGCAACCCAGAGCTCCCCAGGGGGGTCGGCGAGCAGTACTTC. This translates into CASNPELPRGVGEQYF. Filled out from reference TRBV7-3 and TRBJ2-7, the complete variable domain reads GAGVSQTPSNKVTEKGKYVELRCDPISGHTALYWYRQSLGQGPEFLIYFQGTGAADDSGLPNDRFFAVRPEGSVSTLKIQRTERGDSAVYLCASNPELPRGVGEQYFGPGTRLTVT.

This clone was recorded a few times. V usage is TRBV4-1 and J usage is TRBJ2-5, with D possibly TRBD2 on 5 matching bases. Trimming removed 0 bases from V and 4 bases from J, with 9 bases in between. The CDR3 is 14 residues long. Per the germline V gene, CDR1 is MGHRA and CDR2 is YSYEKL. The CDR3 is CASSQDTGRETQYF. The CDR3 DNA follows: TGCGCCAGCAGCCAAGATACGGGAAGAGAGACCCAGTACTTC.

J is TRBJ1-2 and V is TRBV9, with no clear D. Germline V gene lookup returns CDR1 SGDLS and CDR2 YYNGEE. The V gene lost 0 bases and the J gene lost 2 bases, with 14 bases spanning the gap. This CDR3 spans 16 amino acids. The CDR3 sequence is CASSVGVTSLNYGYTF. The CDR3, as DNA: TGTGCCAGCAGCGTAGGAGTAACCTCCCTCAACTATGGCTACACCTTC.

This chain joins TRBV19 and TRBJ1-4; no firm D call. Per germline, CDR1 LNHDA and CDR2 SQIVND (reference sequence). This CDR3 has 12 residues. Deletions cut 3 bases from V and 10 bases from J, with 9 bases between. For the CDR3, the DNA is TGTGCCAGTAGTATGGGAGGCGGAAAACTGTTTTTT. Protein sequence: CASSMGGGKLFF. The complete variable domain, with remaining parts taken from reference TRBV19 and TRBJ1-4, reads DGGITQSPKYLFRKEGQNVTLSCEQNLNHDAMYWYRQDPGQGLRLIYYSQIVNDFQKGDIAEGYSVSREKKESFPLTVTSAQKNPTAFYLCASSMGGGKLFFGSGTQLSVL.

This chain connects TRBV6-5 to TRBJ1-2; a weak D match, TRBD1 (5 bases). V was trimmed by 6 bases and J by 5 bases, leaving 10 bases between them. CDR1 is MNHEY and CDR2 is SVGAGI in the germline V gene. The CDR3 is 12 amino acids. CDR3 coding DNA: TGTGCCAGCAGCCAAGACAGATATGGCTACACCTTC. This translates into CASSQDRYGYTF.

This clone occurred a few times. This chain links TRBV19 with TRBJ2-2; D is unresolved. CDR1 is LNHDA, CDR2 SQIVND, per germline (reference sequence). The CDR3 sequence is 14 residues long. With 5 bases removed from V and 1 base from J, the gap between germline ends came to 8 bases. CDR3 protein: CASSWSWNTGELFF. The CDR3 DNA follows: TGTGCCAGTAGTTGGAGCTGGAACACCGGGGAGCTGTTTTTT.

Written as DNA, the CDR3 is TGTGCCAGCAGCTTAGCCGGGGGAAACTACGAGCAGTACTTC. Translation: CASSLAGGNYEQYF. J is TRBJ2-7 and V is TRBV7-9, with D possibly TRBD2 on 6 matching bases. The germline CDR1 and CDR2 sequences are SEHNR and FQNEAQ (reference sequence). The length of the CDR3 is 14 residues. V dropped 0 bases and J dropped 3 bases, with 9 bases sitting between them.

The V call is TRBV7-3, the J call TRBJ2-3; D call uncertain. Germline CDR1 and CDR2: SGHTA and FQGTGA. V gave up 5 bases and J gave up 1 base, with 10 bases separating them. This CDR3 contains 14 residues. The DNA of the CDR3 is TGTGCCAGCAGCCCCACCGTCCGCACAGATACGCAGTATTTT. Residues: CASSPTVRTDTQYF.

The V and J genes are TRBV27 and TRBJ2-7, with D possibly being TRBD1 (6 bases). Trimming removed 6 bases at V and 5 bases at J, with 17 bases between. The length of the CDR3 is 14 residues. Germline lookup yields CDR1 MNHEY and CDR2 SMNVEV (reference sequence). CDR3 loop: CASSIHRDKDEQYF. CDR3 sequence (DNA): TGTGCCAGCAGCATACACAGGGATAAGGACGAGCAGTACTTC.

The chain employs TRBV18 and TRBJ1-3; possible D gene TRBD1, 6 bases. V shed 3 bases and J shed 4 bases, with 19 bases lying between them. CDR3 length equals 17 residues. From germline, CDR1 is KGHSH and CDR2 LQKENI. CDR3 coding DNA: TGTGCCAGCTCACCGCAAGGGGCCCCAGGGGCCGGAAACACCATATATTTT. Translating it yields CASSPQGAPGAGNTIYF.

This chain joins TRBV7-9 and TRBJ2-1, with 10 bases aligning to TRBD2. The V gene's germline CDR1 is SEHNR and CDR2 FQNEAQ (reference sequence). With V trimmed by 4 bases and J by 0 bases, 3 bases remained unmatched. The length of the CDR3 is 16 residues. The CDR3 bases are TGTGCCAGCAGCTCACCTAGCGGGAGCTCCTACAATGAGCAGTTCTTC. It translates to CASSSPSGSSYNEQFF.

The V gene is TRBV30, the J gene TRBJ1-6, with a tentative D call TRBD1 (5 bases). The CDR3 runs to 14 residues. The germline V and J ends were trimmed by 0 bases and 5 bases, with 8 bases remaining between them. Germline V gene sequence: CDR1 GTSNPN, CDR2 SVGIG (reference sequence). The CDR3 sequence: CAWSVGGDNSPLHF. The CDR3 DNA reads as TGTGCCTGGAGTGTGGGGGGAGATAATTCACCCCTCCACTTT.

The V call is TRBV6-5, the J call TRBJ1-5; TRBD1 agrees at 9 bases. The length of the CDR3 is 15 residues. V was clipped by 6 bases and J by 6 bases; unmatched bases: 9. Germline CDR1 and CDR2: MNHEY and SVGAGI. The CDR3 loop is CASSVETGGGQPQHF. The CDR3 DNA sequence: TGTGCCAGCAGCGTTGAGACAGGGGGAGGTCAGCCCCAGCATTTT.

The chain combines TRBV28 with TRBJ1-5; D might be TRBD1 (6 bases). V gave up 3 bases and J gave up 4 bases, with 10 bases separating them. The CDR3 has 14 amino acids. Germline values: CDR1 MDHEN, CDR2 SYDVKM. The CDR3 here is CASSLGHLNQPQHF. The CDR3 DNA reads as TGTGCCAGCAGTTTGGGACACTTAAATCAGCCCCAGCATTTT.

The genes are TRBV7-9 and TRBJ2-5, with 8 bases identical to TRBD1. TRBJ2-7 matches the DNA end more closely, so the J call is doubtful. This CDR3 spans 12 amino acids. Germline V gene data show CDR1 as SEHNR and CDR2 as FQNEAQ (reference sequence). CDR3 sequence reads: CASSVGTGEQYF. The CDR3 DNA follows: TGTGCCAGCAGCGTCGGGACAGGCGAGCAGTACTTC.

This sequence joins TRBV4-2 and TRBJ1-2; no reliable D call. With 0 bases removed from V and 4 bases from J, the gap between germline ends came to 9 bases. The germline CDR1 and CDR2 sequences are LGHNA and YNFKEQ. CDR3 length equals 14 residues. The chain's CDR3 is CASSQDQPVYGYTF. Written as DNA, the CDR3 is TGTGCCAGCAGCCAAGATCAACCCGTCTATGGCTACACCTTC.

In its sample, this clone was seen once. The genes are TRBV30 and TRBJ2-7, with D perhaps TRBD2 (6 bases). CDR3 length: 15 residues. Germline loops: CDR1 GTSNPN, CDR2 SVGIG (reference sequence). Trimming took 0 bases from V and 2 from J, leaving 14 bases between them. The CDR3 region is CAWSVRGTLPYEQYF. The CDR3 DNA sequence: TGTGCCTGGAGTGTAAGAGGGACTCTACCCTACGAGCAGTACTTC.

This chain links TRBV10-3 with TRBJ2-1, with D perhaps TRBD1 (6 bases). The V end lost 3 bases, the J end lost 2 bases, and 8 bases lay between the germline ends. This CDR3 comprises 14 residues. In germline, CDR1 is ENHRY, CDR2 SYGVKD. CDR3 sequence reads: CAISEQGPYNEQFF. DNA for the CDR3: TGTGCCATCAGTGAACAGGGTCCCTACAATGAGCAGTTCTTC.

A note on this clone: The germline gene is not matched at one end of the junction; a read error may be the cause. The chain uses TRBV7-3 and TRBJ2-1, with a weak D call TRBD2 (6 bases). This CDR3 comprises 13 residues. In germline, CDR1 is SGHTA, CDR2 FQGTGA. DNA of the CDR3: TGTGCCAGCAGCCGGGACTCCCACAATGAGCAGTTCTTC. Protein: CASSRDSHNEQFF.

Here the CDR3 reads CASSLGAGRQETQYF. The CDR3 DNA is TGCGCCAGCAGCTTGGGAGCGGGCAGACAAGAGACCCAGTACTTC. The rearrangement joins TRBV5-1 to TRBJ2-5, with D possibly matching TRBD2 (6 bases). Trimming removed 0 bases from V and 2 bases from J, with 11 bases in between. Germline lookup yields CDR1 SGHRS and CDR2 YFSETQ. The CDR3 spans 15 residues.